Each of the 14 T cell receptor beta chains below was sequenced from the same sample in a study of Graves' ophthalmopathy and Graves' hyperthyroidism. RNA transcripts were the template, and TCR beta CDR3 regions were amplified from them. Scientists carried out first-round RT-PCR using HTBI primers and then a second-round multiplex PCR. TCRdb re-called the multiplex PCR reads with MiXCR, one entry per CDR3 protein. The sample holds 400,000 or so distinct CDR3 sequences, roughly 15% seen once. Sequenced input: peripheral blood. Source of these receptors: a woman in her late teens or twenties with stable Graves' hyperthyroidism.

This clonotype was detected many times. The rearrangement uses TRBV5-1 and TRBJ1-1; D ambiguous. Germline V lookup: CDR1 SGHRS, CDR2 YFSETQ. The CDR3 is 12 amino acids. V lost 0 bases to trimming and J lost 10 bases, with 10 bases between them. The CDR3 DNA follows: TGCGCCAGCAGCTTGGAGGGTTGGGGAGCTTTCTTT. Its translation is CASSLEGWGAFF.

The J gene is TRBJ2-2, the V gene TRBV29-1; the D is unclear. The V end lost 3 bases, the J end lost 7 bases, and 6 bases lay between the germline ends. Germline loops: CDR1 SQVTM, CDR2 ANQGSEA. The CDR3 is made up of 11 amino acids. The DNA for the CDR3 is TGCAGCGTTGAGGGGAACGGGGAGCTGTTTTTT. Translated: CSVEGNGELFF.

This clonotype has just a few counts. The gene calls are TRBV5-1 and TRBJ2-7; TRBD1 agrees at 8 bases. The V gene's germline CDR1 is SGHRS and CDR2 YFSETQ. V lost 4 bases and J lost 3; bases outside the gene matches: 9. The CDR3 consists of 15 residues. DNA of the CDR3: TGCGCCAGCAGCCTCCTGACAGGGGTAGACTACGAGCAGTACTTC. This sequence encodes CASSLLTGVDYEQYF.

In its sample, this clonotype was seen many times. This chain joins TRBV12-3 or TRBV12-4 and TRBJ1-5; possible D gene TRBD1, 5 bases. CDR3 length equals 13 residues. Trimming removed 0 bases from V and 9 bases from J, with 9 bases in between. CDR3 sequence reads: CASSLADTGPQHF. The CDR3 DNA follows: TGTGCCAGCAGTTTAGCGGACACAGGGCCCCAGCATTTT.

This rearrangement joins TRBV28 to TRBJ1-5; D is unclear. V shed 4 bases and J shed 0 bases, with 10 bases lying between them. The CDR3 has 15 amino acids. Looked up from germline, CDR1 is MDHEN and CDR2 is SYDVKM. CDR3 loop: CASSSNRYSNQPQHF. CDR3 nucleotide sequence: TGTGCCAGCAGTTCCAACAGATATAGCAATCAGCCCCAGCATTTT.

The chain has TRBV11-2 and TRBJ2-7, with D uncertain. The CDR3 extends over 13 amino acids. V was clipped by 1 base and J by 4 bases, with 8 bases between them. CDR1 is SGHAT, CDR2 FQNNGV, per germline. The CDR3: CASSLAEKYEQYF. The CDR3 DNA follows: TGTGCCAGCAGCTTAGCGGAGAAGTACGAGCAGTACTTC.

Only a few counts were recorded for this clonotype. Sequence at one end of the junction differs from germline and may be a read error. This rearrangement joins TRBV25-1 to TRBJ1-1; D remains unclear. In germline, CDR1 is MGHDK, CDR2 SYGVNS. The CDR3 is 11 amino acids. CDR3 in DNA: TGTGCCAGCAGGAGAAACACTGAAGCTTGCTTT. It translates to CASRRNTEACF.

This clonotype was observed many times. CDR3 DNA: TGTGCCAGCAGTGTGTTTAGAGGGGGCTACACCTTC. Its protein is CASSVFRGGYTF. The chain is built from TRBV2 and TRBJ1-2; no clear D. The CDR3 spans 12 residues. V lost 4 bases, J lost 8 bases, and 11 bases lay in between. CDR1 is SNHLY and CDR2 is FYNNEI in the germline V gene.

There are many counts of this clonotype. This chain links TRBV19 with TRBJ1-1, with D tentatively TRBD1 (5 bases). V was shortened by 5 bases and J by 1 base, with 8 bases between the two germline ends. Germline CDR1 reads LNHDA; CDR2 reads SQIVND (reference sequence). The CDR3 is made up of 13 amino acids. This chain's CDR3 is CASSAGQNTEAFF. The CDR3 DNA follows: TGTGCCAGTAGTGCCGGACAGAACACTGAAGCTTTCTTT.

The sample holds one count of this clonotype. The chain is built from TRBV2 and TRBJ1-1, with a possible D match to TRBD1 (6 bases). CDR1 and CDR2 (germline): SNHLY, FYNNEI. Trimming left V 10 bases short and J 4 bases short, with 13 bases between. The CDR3 is 12 amino acids. Here the CDR3 DNA reads TGTGCCAAATCTACAGGGCGCACTGAAGCTTTCTTT. It codes for CAKSTGRTEAFF.

There are many counts of this clonotype. This chain joins TRBV12-3 or TRBV12-4 and TRBJ2-7; no firm D call. This CDR3 spans 12 amino acids. Between the trimmed V and J ends, which lost 8 bases and 3 bases, there was a span of 11 bases. The CDR3 sequence is CASAHSYYEQYF. CDR3 DNA sequence: TGTGCCAGCGCGCACAGCTACTACGAGCAGTACTTC.

The chain couples TRBV6-1 to TRBJ2-7; the D is unclear. The germline V and J ends were trimmed by 5 bases and 9 bases, with 23 bases remaining between them. The CDR3 is 15 amino acids. Germline CDR1 MNHNS, CDR2 SASEGT. The CDR3 DNA is TGTGCCAGCAGTCCCCGCCATTTGGGTCCCTATGGGCAGTACTTC. This sequence encodes CASSPRHLGPYGQYF.

This clonotype was found many times. The V gene is TRBV6-1, the J gene TRBJ1-1; the D gene is possibly TRBD1 (5 bases). CDR1 is MNHNS, CDR2 SASEGT, per germline. Trimming shortened V by 4 bases and J by 3 bases, and 15 bases separated the two germline ends. The length of the CDR3 is 15 residues. In DNA, the CDR3 is TGTGCCAGCAGTGGACAATTCAGGGAAGACACTGAAGCTTTCTTT. Encoded protein: CASSGQFREDTEAFF.

This clonotype was picked up many times. This chain uses TRBV20-1 with TRBJ1-6; 10 bases are shared with TRBD1. Trimming took 5 bases from V and 10 from J; bases not matched to a gene: 8. Germline loops: CDR1 DFQATT, CDR2 SNEGSKA (reference sequence). This CDR3 comprises 14 residues. This CDR3 reads CSAENRDRGSPLHF. In DNA form, the CDR3 reads TGCAGTGCTGAAAACCGGGACAGGGGATCACCCCTCCACTTT.